These 17 T cell receptor beta chains were all obtained from the same sample, sequenced in a study of T cells after yellow fever vaccination. From the 5' RACE reads, TCRdb called clonotypes with MiXCR, one entry per CDR3 protein. The sample records approximately 300,000 distinct CDR3 sequences, about 10% being singletons. Sequences were derived from CD4+ T cells sorted from PBMCs, sampled 45 days after the yellow fever booster vaccination. Receptor source: a man aged 18-30 years who received the YFV17D yellow fever vaccine.

The table lists this clonotype with a few counts. The chain uses TRBV12-3 or TRBV12-4 and TRBJ2-3, with D possibly being TRBD1 (6 bases). This CDR3 region has 15 residues. V shed 6 bases and J shed 2 bases, with 15 bases lying between them. CDR3 protein: CASSNRALATDTQYF. As DNA, the CDR3 is TGTGCCAGCAGCAACAGGGCCTTAGCCACAGATACGCAGTATTTT.

This chain joins TRBV6-2 or TRBV6-3 and TRBJ2-7; possibly TRBD1 for D (6 bases). Trimming left V 5 bases short and J 6 bases short, with 20 bases between. The CDR3 loop spans 15 amino acids. The germline CDR1 and CDR2 sequences are MNHEY and SVGEGT. CDR3 DNA sequence: TGTGCCAGCAGTCGGACAGTACCGGAGATGAGCGAGCAGTACTTC. Amino acids: CASSRTVPEMSEQYF.

The chain is built from TRBV5-1 and TRBJ2-5, with D unresolved. The ends were cut back, 4 bases at V and 3 bases at J, with 13 bases in the middle. This CDR3 is 14 amino acids long. Germline V gene sequence: CDR1 SGHRS, CDR2 YFSETQ. The CDR3 region is CASSQVPLKETQYF. Written as DNA, the CDR3 is TGCGCCAGCAGCCAAGTTCCTCTCAAAGAGACCCAGTACTTC.

This clonotype showed up just a few times. The chain joins TRBV20-1 to TRBJ2-5; TRBD1 aligns across 7 bases. The CDR3 has 14 amino acids. V trimming: 5 bases; J trimming: 4 bases; junction bases outside the gene matches: 10. CDR1 DFQATT and CDR2 SNEGSKA come from the germline V gene (reference sequence). This CDR3 reads CSAGGQWRTETQYF. In nucleotides, the CDR3 is TGCAGTGCTGGGGGACAGTGGCGGACAGAGACCCAGTACTTC.

This chain's CDR3 is CASSLARAGSSTDTQYF. The CDR3 DNA is TGTGCCAGCAGCTTAGCTAGGGCGGGATCTAGCACAGATACGCAGTATTTT. This chain links TRBV7-6 with TRBJ2-3; tentatively, D is TRBD2 (6 bases). V was cut by 0 bases and J by 0 bases, with 13 bases left in between. The CDR3 runs 17 residues. The germline gives CDR1 SGHVS, CDR2 FNYEAQ.

This clonotype was recorded at least ten times. In nucleotides, the CDR3 is TGCGCCAGCAGCCAACTCGGGACAGGGGGATTATATAGCAATCAGCCCCAGCATTTT. Translating it yields CASSQLGTGGLYSNQPQHF. The chain is built from TRBV4-1 and TRBJ1-5; 11 bases line up with TRBD1. The germline gives CDR1 MGHRA, CDR2 YSYEKL. This CDR3 has 19 residues. The V segment lost 2 bases and the J segment 0 bases; nucleotides outside the gene matches: 9.

Ten or more counts support this clonotype. The chain uses TRBV4-1 and TRBJ2-3; D is possibly TRBD1 or TRBD2 (5 bases each). The V gene lost 0 bases and the J gene lost 9 bases, with 7 bases spanning the gap. Germline lookup yields CDR1 MGHRA and CDR2 YSYEKL. The CDR3 is made up of 12 amino acids. The DNA for the CDR3 is TGCGCCAGCAGCCAAGAGTGGGGGACGCAGTATTTT. This translates into CASSQEWGTQYF.

The chain recombines TRBV5-5 with TRBJ1-1; TRBD1 aligns across 8 bases. The germline CDR1 and CDR2 sequences are SGHKS and YYEKEE (reference sequence). This CDR3 spans 14 amino acids. With V trimmed by 2 bases and J by 7 bases, 7 bases remained unmatched. CDR3 amino acids: CASSLSGGRYEAFF. The CDR3 coding sequence is TGTGCCAGCAGCTTATCAGGGGGCAGGTATGAAGCTTTCTTT.

This chain links TRBV4-3 with TRBJ2-6; D is unclear. V was cut by 5 bases and J by 0 bases, with 8 bases left in between. The CDR3 length is 15 residues. The V gene's germline CDR1 is LGHNA and CDR2 YSLEER. In DNA form, the CDR3 reads TGCGCCAGCAGCGAACACCCCTCTGGGGCCAACGTCCTGACTTTC. It is translated as CASSEHPSGANVLTF.

The rearrangement links TRBV12-3 or TRBV12-4 to TRBJ2-5, with 9 nucleotides matching TRBD1. The CDR3 is made up of 15 amino acids. V gave up 2 bases and J gave up 5 bases; unmatched junction bases: 6. The CDR3 sequence: CASSLTATGGETQYF. In DNA form, the CDR3 reads TGTGCCAGCAGTTTAACGGCGACAGGGGGGGAGACCCAGTACTTC.

This clonotype has at least ten counts. The rearrangement joins TRBV18 to TRBJ2-7, with D unresolved. The germline gives CDR1 KGHSH, CDR2 LQKENI. Trimming shortened V by 4 bases and J by 2 bases, and 15 bases separated the two germline ends. This CDR3 has 15 amino acids. The CDR3 nucleotides read TGTGCCAGCTCACTATCCTCGGCAGCACCCTACGAGCAGTACTTC. This translates into CASSLSSAAPYEQYF. Combining the CDR3 with reference TRBV18 and TRBJ2-7 gives the whole variable domain NAGVMQNPRHLVRRRGQEARLRCSPMKGHSHVYWYRQLPEEGLKFMVYLQKENIIDESGMPKERFSAEFPKEGPSILRIQQVVRGDSAAYFCASSLSSAAPYEQYFGPGTRLTVT.

This clonotype has at least ten counts. V usage is TRBV11-2 and J usage is TRBJ1-1, with D possibly being TRBD1 (5 bases). Trimming pared 2 bases from V and 4 bases from J, leaving 8 bases between. The germline V gene encodes CDR1 SGHAT and CDR2 FQNNGV. This CDR3 region has 13 residues. CDR3: CASSLHRGTEAFF. The CDR3 nucleotides are TGTGCCAGCAGCTTACATAGGGGCACTGAAGCTTTCTTT.

In its sample, this clonotype was seen many times. V usage is TRBV24-1 and J usage is TRBJ2-2; 13 bases map to TRBD2. The CDR3 consists of 18 residues. The junction had 5 bases not matched to a gene; V was cut back by 3 bases and J by 2 bases. The germline V gene encodes CDR1 KGHDR and CDR2 SFDVKD. The CDR3 region has the DNA TGTGCCACCAGTGATCGACTAGCGGGGGGCGTCAACACCGGGGAGCTGTTTTTT. Its translation: CATSDRLAGGVNTGELFF.

The table lists this clonotype with many counts. The CDR3 loop reads CASATGTDNEQFF. DNA for the CDR3: TGTGCCAGCGCGACAGGGACGGACAATGAGCAGTTCTTC. The chain couples TRBV4-2 to TRBJ2-1; 7 positions agree with TRBD1. The junction had 6 bases not matched to a gene; V was cut back by 8 bases and J by 5 bases. The germline V gene encodes CDR1 LGHNA and CDR2 YNFKEQ. CDR3 size: 13 residues.

Written as DNA, the CDR3 is TGTGCCAGCGGCTCACAGGGGGACACTTATGGCTACACCTTC. This translates into CASGSQGDTYGYTF. The chain combines TRBV6-5 with TRBJ1-2, with 8 bases lining up with TRBD1. Germline CDR1 reads MNHEY; CDR2 reads SVGAGI. The CDR3 loop spans 14 amino acids. The V segment lost 8 bases and the J segment 5 bases; nucleotides outside the gene matches: 10.

The CDR3 bases are TGTGCCAGCAGCCCCAGGCGGATGCCGGGCACAGATACGCAGTATTTT. It is translated as CASSPRRMPGTDTQYF. V is TRBV7-9 and J is TRBJ2-3; D not resolved. This CDR3 has 16 amino acids. Germline V CDR1 and CDR2: SEHNR, FQNEAQ (reference sequence). The V and J ends lost 5 bases and 1 base respectively, with 16 bases between them.

The V and J genes are TRBV12-3 or TRBV12-4 and TRBJ2-7; D is possibly TRBD2 (5 bases). Deletions cut 4 bases from V and 4 bases from J, with 8 bases between. This CDR3 is built from 12 residues. The CDR3 sequence: CASSSGKYEQYF. CDR3 nucleotides: TGTGCCAGCAGTTCGGGGAAATACGAGCAGTACTTC.